Described below is a single TCR beta chain sequence and its context. The sample belongs to a study of T-cell memory formation after mild COVID-19. One entry per CDR3 protein, called by TCRdb with MiXCR from the 5' RACE reads. This sample has 150,000 to 200,000 distinct CDR3 sequences, with 25% to 40% found just once. The sequenced sample was PBMCs or a T cell subset sorted from them (not recorded which). The sequence came from an adult woman who had mild COVID-19 (a few samples of this study predate the infection). Cell type and time point are not known.

The CDR3 here is CASSQGASGALQYF. The CDR3 DNA reads as TGCGCCAGCAGCCAAGGAGCTAGCGGGGCTCTGCAGTATTTT. The chain couples TRBV4-3 to TRBJ2-3, with 9 nucleotides matching TRBD2. The CDR3 contains 14 residues. Per the germline V gene, CDR1 is LGHNA and CDR2 is YSLEER. Unmatched junction bases numbered 7, after V lost 1 base and J lost 11 bases.